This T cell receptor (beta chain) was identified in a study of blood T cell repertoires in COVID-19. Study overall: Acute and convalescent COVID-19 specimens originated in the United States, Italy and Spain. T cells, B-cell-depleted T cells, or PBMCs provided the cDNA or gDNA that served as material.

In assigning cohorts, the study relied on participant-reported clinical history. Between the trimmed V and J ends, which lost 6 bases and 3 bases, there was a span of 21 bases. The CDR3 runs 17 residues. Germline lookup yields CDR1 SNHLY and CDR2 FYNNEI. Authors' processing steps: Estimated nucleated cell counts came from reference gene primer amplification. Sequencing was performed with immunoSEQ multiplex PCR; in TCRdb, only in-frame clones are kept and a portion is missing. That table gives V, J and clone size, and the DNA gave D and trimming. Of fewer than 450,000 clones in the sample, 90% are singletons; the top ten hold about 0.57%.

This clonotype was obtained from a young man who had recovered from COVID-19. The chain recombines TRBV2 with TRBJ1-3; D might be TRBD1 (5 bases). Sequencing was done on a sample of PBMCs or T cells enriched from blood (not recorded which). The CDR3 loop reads CASSVDSPRVLGNTIYF. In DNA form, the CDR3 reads TGTGCCAGCAGCGTTGACAGCCCTAGAGTCCTTGGAAACACCATATATTTT.